This T cell receptor beta chain was retrieved from a study of T cell clonotyping in hematopoietic cell transplantation. Study-wide results and limits: At the given depth, recipient repertoires were over 95% de novo clonotypes. Graft donor and pretransplant recipient Inverse Simpson Index values predicted broader posttransplant TCR diversity. After transplant, recipient diversity fell while pathologically expanded clonotypes grew through day 180. Cells were unsorted, so CD4 and CD8 contributions were not separated.

This clone ranks as medium-sized (0.01 to 0.1%). The antigen is undetermined. TCRdb's table, derived via immunoSEQ multiplex PCR, lists solely in-frame clones and lacks some. The table includes 20,000 or so clones, roughly 84% detected once. The CDR3 contains 15 residues. V lost 2 bases and J lost 0; bases outside the gene matches: 0. CDR1 and CDR2 from the germline V gene are LGHNA and YNFKEQ. V and J are TRBV4-2 and TRBJ2-5; 10 nucleotides match TRBD2. The TCR originated in a man aged 60 to 69 in good health. Some clones in this sample may be carry-over from other donors' samples. The sequencing input was peripheral blood mononuclear cells. The DNA of the CDR3 is TGTGCCAGCAGCCAACTAGCGGGAGACCAAGAGACCCAGTACTTC. As protein: CASSQLAGDQETQYF.